What follows describes a single T cell receptor (beta chain). This clonotype was seen a few times. Its antigen target is currently unknown. Base qualities are missing; no much larger clone stands one base away. These data are taken from a study of identical twins (dated by TCRdb to the mid-2010s). Turning to the overall study: TCR alpha and beta repertoires from monozygotic twins, unrelated adults of various ages and cord blood were deep-sequenced to test whether fetal clonotypes persist. To rule out contamination, replicate twin experiments were performed at different times with different library preparation protocols. The paper as a whole reports these results and caveats: Excess twin sharing in beta out-of-frame sequences was weaker because fewer shared sequences lowered the signal-to-noise ratio. Abundant cord blood beta clonotypes had fewer insertions, young adult naive repertoires showed a similar but weaker trend, and memory repertoires showed no such trend. Zero-insertion analyses could be partly confounded by invariant T cells such as MAIT and iNKT, although diverse VJ usage argued against such confounding for most clonotypes. Compared with coincidental sharing between unrelated individuals, out-of-frame TCR alpha sequences shared between twins showed an excess of sequences with low generation probability. Out-of-frame TCR alpha sharing in monozygotic twins was systematically underestimated by recombination models, whereas sharing between unrelated individuals was in agreement with the recombination models. Because the same donors could not be followed over many years, the conclusions relied on cross-sectional statistical analysis.

All donors were healthy Caucasians. Three pairs of female monozygotic twins, all aged roughly 18 to 30 years, made up the twin cohort. Positive isolation kits from Invitrogen were used to isolate the CD4+ and CD8+ T cell populations. Receptors were amplified or captured by 5' RACE. This sample was sequenced with an Illumina HiSeq 2000. A universal primer binding site was added through template switching, and the final cDNA carried a unique molecular identifier so that TCR cDNA molecules could be counted accurately. Specific primers in the conserved constant-segment region were used to synthesize first-strand cDNA for the TCR alpha and beta chains. To control for contamination, each cDNA library was double barcoded with a SMART-Mk sample barcode plus Illumina barcodes. TruSeq adapter sequences and Illumina sample barcodes were added in two successive PCR steps. The Illumina HiSeq platform was used with custom primers to sequence TCR alpha and beta cDNA libraries. Per the authors' processing: MiGEC processed the raw reads to extract unique molecular identifiers, while MiXCR was used to determine the CDR3 positions. Recombination models were inferred per individual with the repgenHMM and IGoR tools using an EM algorithm. Shared clonotype analysis was performed with the tcR package in R, normalizing sharing by the product of cloneset sizes. To study raw recombination without the effects of thymic and clonal selection, out-of-frame nonproductive sequences were analyzed. The public reads were quality trimmed at Q25 with fastp and then assembled into clones with MiXCR by TCRdb, keeping productive beta chains. A single entry per CDR3 protein holds the most common genes and DNA from its merged rows. The V and J calls reflect TCRdb's pipeline rather than the authors' work. This sample lists 540,000 or so distinct CDR3 sequences; around 22% were detected once. 0.4% to 0.6% of the sample comes from the top ten.

For CDR1 and CDR2, the germline V gene lists WSHSY and SAAADI. V drops 4 bases and J drops 4 bases, leaving 10 bases in between. From the cysteine up to the phenylalanine, the CDR3 has a length of 14 residues. Only the CDR3 portion is preserved as DNA: 42 bases, with reading frame beginning at the first base. These data were likewise used in another study, on yellow fever vaccine responses in identical twins. As noted in the second study: The authors reported that the T cell response to vaccination in identical twins appeared partly convergent and partly personalized. In the study, vaccine-responding T cell clones were precisely tracked in identical twins.

Material: CD4+ T cells sorted from blood. The receptor chain draws on TRBV10-2 and TRBJ2-2; TRBD2 might be the D gene, on 6 matching bases. The source of this sequence is a woman under 30 in good health. The CDR3 reads CASSAGELTGELFF. The DNA sequence is TGCGCCAGCAGTGCGGGGGAACTCACCGGGGAGCTGTTTTTT.